The 19 T cell receptor beta chains reported below all come from one sample, sequenced in a study of glioma-infiltrating T cells. Using RNA template, CDR3s of TCR alpha and beta were amplified with iRepertoire arm-PCR. TCRdb redid the calling of the multiplex PCR reads with MiXCR, one entry per CDR3 protein. Here the sample spans roughly 100,000 distinct CDR3 sequences, approximately 28% being singletons. Sequencing was carried out using glioma tissue, nonneoplastic brain tissue, or PBMCs (not recorded which). Source of these receptors: a human donor with low-grade glioma or glioblastoma, undergoing nonglioma brain surgery, or in good health (not recorded which).

This clonotype showed up many times. J is TRBJ1-2 and V is TRBV2, with a weak D call TRBD1 (6 bases). CDR3 size: 14 residues. The V gene's germline CDR1 is SNHLY and CDR2 FYNNEI. Trimming took 5 bases from V and 2 from J, leaving 12 bases between them. The CDR3 sequence is CASSYWDTNYGYTF. DNA for the CDR3: TGTGCCAGCAGTTACTGGGACACAAACTATGGCTACACCTTC.

V gene TRBV7-9 combines with J gene TRBJ2-1; possibly TRBD1 or TRBD2 for D (6 bases each). V shed 8 bases and J shed 0 bases, with 14 bases lying between them. Germline CDR1 SEHNR, CDR2 FQNEAQ (reference sequence). The CDR3 is made up of 15 amino acids. The CDR3 DNA reads TGTGCCAGCCAGGAGGGGGACAACTCCTACAATGAGCAGTTCTTC. It translates to CASQEGDNSYNEQFF.

To note about this clonotype: With a much larger clone just one base away, this may be a read error. This sequence joins TRBV28 and TRBJ2-7, with a possible D match to TRBD2 (6 bases). V was shortened by 7 bases and J by 2 bases, with 18 bases between the two germline ends. CDR1 MDHEN and CDR2 SYDVKM come from the germline V gene. The CDR3 is made up of 15 amino acids. Written as DNA, the CDR3 is TGTGCCAGCACCATATTGGGCGGGGCTACCTACGAGCAGTACTTC. Protein product: CASTILGGATYEQYF.

The J gene is TRBJ2-7, the V gene TRBV12-3 or TRBV12-4, with 9 positions matching TRBD1. This CDR3 is built from 15 residues. Unmatched junction bases numbered 7, after V lost 6 bases and J lost 1 base. Here the CDR3 DNA reads TGTGCCAGCAGACCCGACAGGGGGAGATCCTACGAGCAGTACTTC. Its translation is CASRPDRGRSYEQYF.

The gene calls are TRBV19 and TRBJ1-5; D perhaps matches TRBD1 (5 bases). The germline V and J ends were trimmed by 3 bases and 2 bases, with 20 bases remaining between them. Germline CDR1 and CDR2: LNHDA and SQIVND (reference sequence). The CDR3 loop spans 18 amino acids. The CDR3 reads CASSMVGYGGIGNQPQHF. The CDR3 coding sequence is TGTGCCAGTAGTATGGTAGGGTACGGGGGGATAGGCAATCAGCCCCAGCATTTT.

As regards this clonotype: This could be a read error, since a much larger clone is one nucleotide away. Here the CDR3 DNA reads TGTGCCAGCAGGAGACAGTTCTCGAACACCGGGGAGCTGTTTTTT. This gives the protein CASRRQFSNTGELFF. This rearrangement joins TRBV6-2 or TRBV6-3 to TRBJ2-2, with D perhaps matching TRBD1 (5 bases). Germline CDR1 MNHEY, CDR2 SVGEGT. The V gene lost 6 bases and the J gene lost 0 bases, with 11 bases spanning the gap. This CDR3 region has 15 residues.

This clonotype was seen repeatedly, ten times or more. The chain links TRBV20-1 to TRBJ1-4; no clear D. The CDR3 totals 13 residues. The germline CDR1 and CDR2 sequences are DFQATT and SNEGSKA (reference sequence). V lost 2 bases and J lost 7, with 11 bases in between. The DNA of the CDR3 is TGCAGTGCTAGACTCCCAGGAATTGAAAAACTGTTTTTT. The encoded protein is CSARLPGIEKLFF.

A remark on this clonotype: Being one base from a much bigger clone, this may be a read error. A read error is likely, as this CDR3 ends without the conserved phenylalanine or tryptophan. The chain joins TRBV5-4 to TRBJ2-5; D is ambiguous. This CDR3 is 13 amino acids long. The ends were cut back, 0 bases at V and 3 bases at J, with 6 bases in the middle. Germline CDR1 SGHNT, CDR2 YYREEE (reference sequence). CDR3 loop: CASSLDRKETQYL. CDR3 DNA sequence: TGTGCCAGCAGCTTGGACAGAAAAGAGACCCAGTACCTC.

Comments on this clonotype: A much larger clone lies one base from this, so it may be a read error. The chain uses TRBV7-6 and TRBJ1-6; TRBD1 agrees at 11 bases. CDR3 size: 14 residues. The V gene's germline CDR1 is SGHVS and CDR2 FNYEAQ. The CDR3 loop is CASRDRGKESPPHF. In DNA form, the CDR3 reads TGCGCCAGCAGGGACAGGGGGAAAGAATCACCCCCCCACTTT.

This clonotype was counted many times. This chain connects TRBV27 to TRBJ2-5; 7 bases match TRBD1. The CDR3 extends over 15 amino acids. V gave up 3 bases and J gave up 9 bases; unmatched junction bases: 13. Germline V gives CDR1 MNHEY, CDR2 SMNVEV (reference sequence). Written as DNA, the CDR3 is TGTGCCAGCAGTTTGGGGCTGACAGGGCCGGAGGCCCAGTACTTC. This gives the protein CASSLGLTGPEAQYF.

This clonotype was recorded only once. A much bigger clone sits one base away, suggesting this may be a read error. This chain's CDR3 is CSARSQGRAFF. CDR3 sequence (DNA): TGCAGTGCTAGATCACAGGGCAGAGCTTTCTTT. This sequence joins TRBV20-1 and TRBJ1-1, with a tentative D call TRBD1 (6 bases). Trimming stripped 2 bases from V and 10 bases from J, with 11 bases between. Germline-derived CDR1 and CDR2 are DFQATT and SNEGSKA (reference sequence). This CDR3 has 11 amino acids.

This clonotype was found many times. The rearrangement uses TRBV6-2 or TRBV6-3 and TRBJ1-2; no reliable D call. The germline V and J ends were trimmed by 2 bases and 6 bases, with 13 bases remaining between them. The germline CDR1 and CDR2 sequences are MNHEY and SVGEGT. The CDR3 is 14 residues long. CDR3 sequence: CASSYVGSPHGYTF. In DNA form, the CDR3 reads TGTGCCAGCAGTTACGTGGGGAGCCCCCATGGCTACACCTTC.

This clonotype was counted a few times. The gene calls are TRBV19 and TRBJ1-5; D unclear. This CDR3 has 13 amino acids. Trimming took off 3 bases at V and 7 bases at J, with 10 bases between the two ends. In germline, CDR1 is LNHDA, CDR2 SQIVND (reference sequence). In DNA form, the CDR3 reads TGTGCCAGTAGTATTGCGGGATGGCAGCCCCAGCATTTT. Translation gives CASSIAGWQPQHF.

This clonotype was observed at least ten times. The chain combines TRBV27 with TRBJ2-7, with 8 positions matching TRBD1. The CDR3 is 15 amino acids. After removal of 10 bases from V and 5 bases from J, the junction contained 16 bases not matched to a gene. CDR1 and CDR2 from the germline V gene are MNHEY and SMNVEV (reference sequence). CDR3 in DNA: TGTGCCACCGGATCACTTCAGGGGGCTTTCAACGAGCAGTACTTC. Its translation: CATGSLQGAFNEQYF.

Comments on this clonotype: A much larger clone lies one base from this, so it may be a read error. The rearrangement uses TRBV10-2 and TRBJ2-1; weak D call: TRBD2 (7 bases). V gave up 5 bases and J gave up 11 bases, with 25 bases separating them. The CDR3 sequence is 16 residues long. In germline, CDR1 is WSHSY, CDR2 SAAADI. The CDR3, as DNA: TGCGCCAGCAGTATAGGGGGGGCCGGTAGTTGGAGTCAGCAGTTCTTC. Residues: CASSIGGAGSWSQQFF.

This clonotype has ten or more counts. The chain recombines TRBV6-1 with TRBJ2-1; D is possibly TRBD2 (6 bases). The germline CDR1 and CDR2 sequences are MNHNS and SASEGT. V was pared by 5 bases and J by 6 bases, with 14 bases between. The CDR3 is made up of 14 amino acids. CDR3 nucleotides: TGTGCCAGCAGTCCGGGACTTTCTGTCAATGAGCAGTTCTTC. Its protein is CASSPGLSVNEQFF.

This chain uses TRBV12-3 or TRBV12-4 with TRBJ1-4; a weak D match, TRBD1 (6 bases). V lost 5 bases, J lost 4 bases, and 8 bases lay in between. The CDR3 consists of 13 residues. CDR3 sequence: CASSGQFNEKLFF. In nucleotides, the CDR3 is TGTGCCAGCAGTGGACAGTTTAATGAAAAACTGTTTTTT.

The chain combines TRBV7-2 with TRBJ1-1; weak D call: TRBD1 (5 bases). The CDR3 loop spans 14 amino acids. Per germline, CDR1 SGHTA and CDR2 FQGNSA. V lost 5 bases, J lost 4 bases, and 14 bases lay in between. In nucleotides, the CDR3 is TGTGCCAGCAGCCCCTCAGGGAAGAGCACTGAAGCTTTCTTT. Translating gives CASSPSGKSTEAFF. The variable domain in full, with the rest retrieved from reference TRBV7-2 and TRBJ1-1, is GAGVSQSPSNKVTEKGKDVELRCDPISGHTALYWYRQSLGQGLEFLIYFQGNSAPDKSGLPSDRFSAERTGGSVSTLTIQRTQQEDSAVYLCASSPSGKSTEAFFGQGTRLTVV.

This clonotype was seen a few times. V gene TRBV4-2 combines with J gene TRBJ2-1, with TRBD2 matching 8 bases. Germline V gene lookup returns CDR1 LGHNA and CDR2 YNFKEQ. The CDR3 contains 14 residues. Germline trimming cut 4 bases from V and 5 bases from J; bases unmatched to any gene: 4. CDR3 protein: CASSLERGNNEQFF. In nucleotides, the CDR3 is TGTGCCAGCAGCCTTGAGCGGGGGAACAATGAGCAGTTCTTC.